This T cell receptor beta chain was sequenced for a study of blood T cell repertoires in COVID-19. Study summary: Sample material is recorded as cDNA or gDNA derived from T cells, B-cell-depleted T cells, or PBMCs.

V lost 6 bases, J lost 4 bases, and 13 bases lay in between. CDR1 MDHEN and CDR2 SYDVKM come from the germline V gene. CDR3 size: 13 residues. The data were produced by immunoSEQ multiplex PCR, yet TCRdb's version contains in-frame clones alone and is incomplete. Found here are approximately 180,000 clones, 88% of them singletons; the top ten hold roughly 6%. The chain combines TRBV28 with TRBJ2-7; weak D call: TRBD1 (6 bases). This TCR came from a man in his forties or fifties with active or convalescent COVID-19. The sequenced material came from peripheral blood. CDR3 protein: CASSGTGKYEQYF. The CDR3 coding sequence is TGTGCCAGCAGCGGAACAGGGAAGTACGAGCAGTACTTC.